A selection of T cell receptor beta chains follows, all from one sample in a study of control samples from healthy donors and cancer patients. TCRdb keeps only in-frame clones here, not all; method: immunoSEQ multiplex PCR. The data contain 150,000 or so clones, more than 85% of them singletons. Sequenced material: blood. The receptors originated from a woman aged 25 to 39 in good health. Each CDR3 is given with its conserved first and last residue. D genes are given only for firm matches. Clone sizes are given selectively: once, few, many, or a class where the clone is expanded.

>once|TRBV5-4|TRBJ1-4|.
CASSLGRSTNEKLFF
TGTGCCAGCAGCTTGGGACGATCAACTAATGAAAAACTGTTTTTT
>.|TRBV19|TRBJ1-2|.
CAITGGGGYTF
TGTGCCATCACCGGAGGAGGTGGCTACACCTTC
>.|TRBV9|TRBJ2-3|TRBD2
CASGGEREGTDTQYF
TGTGCCAGCGGGGGAGAGCGGGAGGGCACAGATACGCAGTATTTT
>.|TRBV3-1/TRBV3-2|TRBJ2-5|.
CASSQRGARYETQYF
TGTGCCAGCAGCCAGAGGGGCGCGAGATATGAGACCCAGTACTTC
>.|TRBV6-5|TRBJ1-5|TRBD1
CASSYSNQGDQPQHF
TGTGCCAGCAGTTACTCGAACCAGGGGGATCAGCCCCAGCATTTT
>.|TRBV2|TRBJ2-3|TRBD2
CASSRAGGPTDTQYF
TGTGCCAGCAGTAGAGCGGGGGGTCCCACAGATACGCAGTATTTT
>.|TRBV12-3/TRBV12-4|TRBJ2-1|.
CASSLFPGSEQFF
TGTGCCAGCAGTTTGTTTCCCGGGTCTGAGCAGTTCTTC
>.|TRBV9|TRBJ1-5|.
CASSVDPGDGRRNQPQHF
TGTGCCAGCAGCGTAGACCCGGGGGATGGGAGGCGCAATCAGCCCCAGCATTTT
>.|TRBV12-5|TRBJ2-2|TRBD1
CASGLVPQGVTGELFF
TGTGCTAGTGGTTTGGTTCCCCAGGGGGTAACCGGGGAGCTGTTTTTT
>.|TRBV28|TRBJ2-1|.
CASSLMAINEQFF
TGTGCCAGCAGTTTAATGGCTATTAATGAGCAGTTCTTC
>.|TRBV13|TRBJ2-3|.
CASSPRRGLPFTDTQYF
TGTGCCAGCAGCCCCCGGAGAGGACTGCCCTTCACAGATACGCAGTATTTT
>.|TRBV4-2|TRBJ2-7|.
CASSQDSSGLGYEQYF
TGTGCCAGCAGCCAAGATAGCAGCGGCTTGGGCTACGAGCAGTACTTC
>.|TRBV4-3|TRBJ2-7|TRBD2
CASSQEQSGTYEQYF
TGCGCCAGCAGCCAAGAACAGAGCGGGACCTACGAGCAGTACTTC
>.|TRBV7-2|TRBJ1-5|TRBD1
CASSLAAGGQPQHF
TGTGCCAGCAGCTTAGCGGCAGGGGGGCAGCCCCAGCATTTT
>.|TRBV18|TRBJ1-6|.
CASSPQEEGTLQNSPLHF
TGTGCCAGCTCACCTCAAGAGGAGGGAACTTTGCAGAATTCACCCCTCCACTTT
>.|TRBV5-5|TRBJ1-2|.
CASSWDLDLADGYTF
TGTGCCAGCAGCTGGGATCTGGACCTGGCGGATGGCTACACCTTC
>.|TRBV19|TRBJ2-2|TRBD2
CASSIGLLAGEAGELFF
TGTGCCAGTAGTATAGGATTACTAGCGGGAGAGGCCGGGGAGCTGTTTTTT
>.|TRBV6-1|TRBJ1-4|.
CASSSGRGVEKLFF
TGTGCCAGCAGTTCCGGCAGGGGTGTTGAAAAACTGTTTTTT
>.|TRBV5-4|TRBJ2-3|.
CASSKDSEMVDTQYF
TGTGCCAGCAGCAAGGATAGTGAGATGGTAGATACGCAGTATTTT
>.|TRBV5-1|TRBJ2-2|TRBD1
CASRFGTGSTGELFF
TGCGCCAGCAGATTCGGGACAGGGTCGACCGGGGAGCTGTTTTTT
>.|TRBV5-1|TRBJ2-3|.
CASSFQGGSTDTQYF
TGCGCCAGCAGCTTCCAGGGGGGCAGCACAGATACGCAGTATTTT
>.|TRBV13|TRBJ2-1|.
CASSPHGNEQFF
TGTGCCAGCAGCCCGCATGGGAATGAGCAGTTCTTC
>.|TRBV5-3|TRBJ2-1|.
CARSPPRSSYNEQFF
TGTGCCAGAAGCCCGCCCCGGAGCTCCTACAATGAGCAGTTCTTC
>.|TRBV5-1|TRBJ1-4|TRBD1
CASSSSPGTGNEKLFF
TGCGCCAGCAGCTCGAGTCCCGGGACAGGGAATGAAAAACTGTTTTTT
>.|TRBV27|TRBJ1-2|TRBD1
CASSPDRGRIYGYTF
TGTGCCAGCAGTCCGGACAGGGGGAGGATCTATGGCTACACCTTC
>.|TRBV27|TRBJ1-5|TRBD1
CASRPTGDEYQPQHF
TGTGCCAGCAGACCAACAGGGGACGAGTATCAGCCCCAGCATTTT